One sample yielded the 29 T cell receptor beta chains listed below, sequenced in a study of control samples from healthy donors and cancer patients. Using immunoSEQ multiplex PCR, the repertoire was profiled, and TCRdb retains in-frame clones only, with some absent. The sample has around 100,000 clones; about 91% are singletons. The sample comprised blood. These receptors originate from a man in his thirties or forties in good health.

The chain has TRBV6-5 and TRBJ2-1; D may be TRBD2 (6 bases). This CDR3 has 14 residues. V was pared by 4 bases and J by 7 bases, with 14 bases between. From germline, CDR1 is MNHEY and CDR2 SVGAGI. In nucleotides, the CDR3 is TGTGCCAGCAGTTCAGTCGGGAGTCGGAATGAGCAGTTCTTC. Translation: CASSSVGSRNEQFF.

This clone was observed at least ten times. The chain couples TRBV19 to TRBJ2-2; D may match TRBD1 or TRBD2 (6 bases each). CDR3 length: 15 residues. Germline V gives CDR1 LNHDA, CDR2 SQIVND (reference sequence). V was cut by 2 bases and J by 5 bases, with 12 bases left in between. The CDR3: CASSIWGAWTGELFF. The CDR3 DNA sequence: TGTGCCAGTAGTATATGGGGGGCCTGGACCGGGGAGCTGTTTTTT.

This clone has only one observation. The chain is built from TRBV6-1 and TRBJ1-5; tentative D call: TRBD1 (5 bases). The CDR3 is 12 amino acids. In germline, CDR1 is MNHNS, CDR2 SASEGT. With 0 bases removed from V and 14 bases from J, the gap between germline ends came to 11 bases. The CDR3 sequence: CASSEAQAREHF. In DNA, the CDR3 is TGTGCCAGCAGTGAAGCACAGGCTAGGGAGCATTTT.

The CDR3 nucleotides read TGTGCCAGCAGCTTATTTCAAGGACGGGACAATGAGCAGTTCTTC. Its protein product is CASSLFQGRDNEQFF. The genes are TRBV7-3 and TRBJ2-1, with unresolved D. This CDR3 spans 15 amino acids. Germline lookup yields CDR1 SGHTA and CDR2 FQGTGA. Trimming removed 2 bases at V and 5 bases at J, with 13 bases between.

The rearrangement joins TRBV7-2 to TRBJ1-1; D call uncertain. Germline CDR1 is SGHTA and CDR2 is FQGNSA. Trimming left V 4 bases short and J 3 bases short, with 9 bases between. This CDR3 contains 13 residues. The CDR3 bases are TGTGCCAGCAGCTACATACGGGACACTGAAGCTTTCTTT. This gives the protein CASSYIRDTEAFF.

This chain connects TRBV24-1 to TRBJ2-3, with TRBD1 matching 9 bases. V gave up 4 bases and J gave up 0 bases; unmatched junction bases: 4. The CDR3 covers 16 residues. CDR1 and CDR2 (germline): KGHDR, SFDVKD. The CDR3 DNA reads TGTGCCACCAGTGAGTACACAGGGGGCAGCACAGATACGCAGTATTTT. It encodes CATSEYTGGSTDTQYF.

The chain uses TRBV9 and TRBJ2-7; D is perhaps TRBD1 (5 bases). V was clipped by 4 bases and J by 0 bases, with 11 bases between them. CDR1 and CDR2 (germline): SGDLS, YYNGEE. This CDR3 comprises 14 residues. This chain's CDR3 is CASSSGHSSYEQYF. The CDR3 DNA reads as TGTGCCAGCAGCTCAGGGCATAGCTCCTACGAGCAGTACTTC.

The V gene is TRBV10-3, the J gene TRBJ2-1; 8 bases fit TRBD2. With 0 bases clipped from V and 7 bases from J, the junction kept 8 bases outside the gene matches. The CDR3 totals 16 residues. CDR1 and CDR2 (germline): ENHRY, SYGVKD. The chain's CDR3 is CAISESSREGRNEQFF. The CDR3 DNA sequence: TGTGCCATCAGTGAGTCGTCACGGGAGGGCCGGAATGAGCAGTTCTTC.

This clone was counted a single time. The V gene is TRBV9, the J gene TRBJ2-1, with 9 bases fitting TRBD2. Germline CDR1 and CDR2: SGDLS and YYNGEE. CDR3 size: 15 residues. Germline trimming cut 3 bases from V and 1 base from J; bases unmatched to any gene: 2. The CDR3 nucleotides read TGTGCCAGCAGCGCCCTAGCGGGGTCCTACAATGAGCAGTTCTTC. This codes for CASSALAGSYNEQFF.

The V and J genes are TRBV6-5 and TRBJ1-2; 10 nucleotides match TRBD1. Unmatched junction bases numbered 9, after V lost 6 bases and J lost 5 bases. From germline, CDR1 is MNHEY and CDR2 SVGAGI. CDR3 length equals 15 residues. Written as DNA, the CDR3 is TGTGCCAGCAGAGTTCCCGGGACAGGGGTTTATGGCTACACCTTC. Translating gives CASRVPGTGVYGYTF.

A few counts support this clone. This chain connects TRBV6-2 or TRBV6-3 to TRBJ1-5; no clear D gene. The CDR3 contains 15 residues. CDR1 and CDR2 (germline): MNHEY, SVGEGT. V was cut by 6 bases and J by 2 bases, with 14 bases left in between. The CDR3 nucleotides are TGTGCCAGCAGATACGCAGGCAGTCGCAATCAGCCCCAGCATTTT. Translated, it gives CASRYAGSRNQPQHF.

V usage is TRBV28 and J usage is TRBJ2-5; 9 nucleotides align to TRBD2. The CDR3 is 15 amino acids. In germline, CDR1 is MDHEN, CDR2 SYDVKM. V gave up 5 bases and J gave up 3 bases; unmatched junction bases: 7. CDR3 sequence: CASSRGVAGEETQYF. The DNA of the CDR3 is TGTGCCAGCAGTCGAGGGGTAGCGGGAGAAGAGACCCAGTACTTC.

This clone was seen only once. The rearrangement uses TRBV7-9 and TRBJ2-1; TRBD1 is a possible D gene (5 bases). The CDR3 runs to 15 residues. V was cut by 5 bases and J by 5 bases, with 16 bases left in between. Germline CDR1 reads SEHNR; CDR2 reads FQNEAQ (reference sequence). The CDR3 loop is CASSTDILGNNEQFF. CDR3 nucleotides: TGTGCCAGCAGCACGGACATCTTGGGGAACAATGAGCAGTTCTTC. The variable domain in full, with the rest retrieved from reference TRBV7-9 and TRBJ2-1, is DTGVSQNPRHKITKRGQNVTFRCDPISEHNRLYWYRQTLGQGPEFLTYFQNEAQLEKSRLLSDRFSAERPKGSFSTLEIQRTEQGDSAMYLCASSTDILGNNEQFFGPGTRLTVL.

J is TRBJ2-7 and V is TRBV7-2; tentatively, D is TRBD2 (5 bases). Germline CDR1 reads SGHTA; CDR2 reads FQGNSA. This CDR3 contains 14 residues. The V end lost 1 base, the J end lost 2 bases, and 9 bases lay between the germline ends. The chain's CDR3 is CASSLGLPPYEQYF. The CDR3, as DNA: TGTGCCAGCAGCTTAGGACTACCCCCCTACGAGCAGTACTTC.

The J gene is TRBJ2-7, the V gene TRBV18, with 7 bases that match TRBD1. There are 12 residues in the CDR3. CDR1 and CDR2 (germline): KGHSH, LQKENI. J lost 10 bases, V lost 3 bases, and 6 bases had no gene match. The CDR3 is CASSPVTGVQYF. CDR3 sequence (DNA): TGTGCCAGCTCACCTGTAACAGGGGTTCAGTACTTC.

The J gene is TRBJ1-1, the V gene TRBV27; D gene unclear. The CDR3 runs 16 residues. V lost 9 bases to trimming and J lost 1 base, with 21 bases between them. Germline V gene sequence: CDR1 MNHEY, CDR2 SMNVEV (reference sequence). For the CDR3, the DNA is TGTGCCAGGTGGTATAGGCATCCAAACCGGAACACTGAAGCTTTCTTT. Its translation is CARWYRHPNRNTEAFF.

V is TRBV7-6 and J is TRBJ1-1, with D unresolved. Trimming removed 1 base at V and 2 bases at J, with 11 bases between. This CDR3 contains 15 residues. Per the germline V gene, CDR1 is SGHVS and CDR2 is FNYEAQ. The CDR3 DNA is TGTGCCAGCAGCTTAGGTGGTCTGAGAAACACTGAAGCTTTCTTT. Encoded protein: CASSLGGLRNTEAFF.

The chain links TRBV30 to TRBJ2-3; TRBD2 aligns across 12 bases. CDR3 length: 17 amino acids. Germline loops: CDR1 GTSNPN, CDR2 SVGIG (reference sequence). V trimming: 0 bases; J trimming: 2 bases; junction bases outside the gene matches: 6. Written as DNA, the CDR3 is TGTGCCTGGAGTGTACTGAGGACTAGCGGGACCACAGATACGCAGTATTTT. It translates to CAWSVLRTSGTTDTQYF.

This clone was counted a few times. The chain combines TRBV5-5 with TRBJ1-3, with D unclear. The CDR3 runs 16 residues. Trimming removed 1 base from V and 4 bases from J, with 15 bases in between. Germline V gene lookup returns CDR1 SGHKS and CDR2 YYEKEE (reference sequence). The CDR3, as DNA: TGTGCCAGCAGCTTGCATTCTCAAGTTCTCGGAAACACCATATATTTT. Residues: CASSLHSQVLGNTIYF.

The genes are TRBV29-1 and TRBJ1-2, with D perhaps matching TRBD1 (5 bases). V lost 4 bases, J lost 3 bases, and 18 bases lay in between. Germline V gene lookup returns CDR1 SQVTM and CDR2 ANQGSEA. The CDR3 covers 15 residues. CDR3 sequence: CSVVGRWGDDYGYTF. The CDR3 bases are TGCAGCGTTGTGGGGAGATGGGGGGACGACTATGGCTACACCTTC.

The V and J genes are TRBV11-1 and TRBJ2-3; 9 bases fit TRBD1. V shed 4 bases and J 0 bases; nucleotides not matched to a gene: 5. The CDR3 covers 16 residues. Germline V gene data show CDR1 as SGHAT and CDR2 as FQDESV (reference sequence). DNA of the CDR3: TGTGCCAGCAGCTCATGGACAGGGGCTAGCACAGATACGCAGTATTTT. Amino acids: CASSSWTGASTDTQYF.

The gene calls are TRBV27 and TRBJ1-3; possible D gene TRBD1, 6 bases. V was clipped by 8 bases and J by 0 bases, with 11 bases between them. Germline CDR1 and CDR2: MNHEY and SMNVEV (reference sequence). This CDR3 region has 14 residues. DNA for the CDR3: TGTGCCAGCTCCAGGGGAAGCTCTGGAAACACCATATATTTT. Amino acids: CASSRGSSGNTIYF.

V is TRBV4-2 and J is TRBJ2-7, with 10 bases lining up with TRBD2. This CDR3 comprises 16 residues. CDR1 is LGHNA, CDR2 YNFKEQ, per germline. V dropped 4 bases and J dropped 3; count of bases not matched to a gene: 9. The CDR3, as DNA: TGTGCCAGCAGCCCCATAGCGGGAGGAAGCTACTACGAGCAGTACTTC. It encodes CASSPIAGGSYYEQYF.

The V call is TRBV19, the J call TRBJ1-1, with D perhaps matching TRBD1 (5 bases). This CDR3 is built from 14 residues. The V gene's germline CDR1 is LNHDA and CDR2 SQIVND (reference sequence). V lost 5 bases and J 3 bases, leaving 13 bases between the germline ends. CDR3 sequence reads: CASSQWTTYTEAFF. The CDR3 bases are TGTGCCAGTAGTCAATGGACAACATACACTGAAGCTTTCTTT.

The chain links TRBV28 to TRBJ1-4, with 7 bases fitting TRBD1. Unmatched junction bases numbered 14, after V lost 5 bases and J lost 8 bases. This CDR3 has 16 residues. Germline CDR1 reads MDHEN; CDR2 reads SYDVKM. The CDR3 sequence is CASSQDPGGLREKLFF. The CDR3 DNA reads TGTGCCAGCAGTCAAGATCCAGGGGGTCTAAGGGAAAAACTGTTTTTT.

The chain uses TRBV11-2 and TRBJ2-5; TRBD1 might be the D (6 bases). CDR3 length: 14 residues. Germline values: CDR1 SGHAT, CDR2 FQNNGV. V was cut by 5 bases and J by 4 bases, with 14 bases left in between. The CDR3 region has the DNA TGTGCCAGCAGCAAATTCGACAGGATAGAGACCCAGTACTTC. Encoded protein: CASSKFDRIETQYF.

V gene TRBV4-2 combines with J gene TRBJ2-7; TRBD1 agrees at 10 bases. Per the germline V gene, CDR1 is LGHNA and CDR2 is YNFKEQ. This CDR3 has 14 amino acids. V dropped 4 bases and J dropped 6; count of bases not matched to a gene: 6. CDR3: CASSLGQGYSEQYF. CDR3 nucleotides: TGTGCCAGCAGCCTGGGACAGGGGTATAGCGAGCAGTACTTC.

The chain is built from TRBV15 and TRBJ1-2; weak D call: TRBD1 (6 bases). Germline V gene data show CDR1 as LNHNV and CDR2 as YYDKDF (reference sequence). CDR3 length: 14 residues. The V and J ends lost 6 bases and 4 bases respectively, with 15 bases between them. The CDR3: CATRGGGSSYGYTF. The CDR3 DNA follows: TGTGCCACCAGAGGGGGAGGGAGTAGCTATGGCTACACCTTC.

The chain recombines TRBV7-9 with TRBJ2-7; D gene unclear. V was shortened by 2 bases and J by 2 bases, with 7 bases between the two germline ends. The CDR3 runs 13 residues. The germline gives CDR1 SEHNR, CDR2 FQNEAQ (reference sequence). CDR3 in DNA: TGTGCCAGCAGCTTACAACAAGCCTACGAGCAGTACTTC. As protein: CASSLQQAYEQYF.